This TCR beta chain was sequenced for a study of somatic mutations in cytotoxic T cells in rheumatoid arthritis. Profiling relied on immunoSEQ multiplex PCR, and the TCRdb table lists in-frame clones only, not all of them. The table records nearly 20,000 clones, 70% to 90% of them present only once. General study findings and limits: CD8+ T-cell clonality did not differ significantly between rheumatoid arthritis patients and age-matched healthy controls.

A remark on this clone: Its specificity is unknown.

V was cut by 4 bases and J by 3 bases, with 7 bases left in between. Germline lookup yields CDR1 SGHAT and CDR2 FQNNGV. This CDR3 contains 13 residues. Input material: CD8+ T cells sorted from blood. V gene TRBV11-2 combines with J gene TRBJ1-3; TRBD1 might be the D (5 bases). The sequence was obtained from a man between 35 and 55 years old in good health. The DNA for the CDR3 is TGTGCCAGCAGCTCGACAGTTGGAAACACCATATATTTT. It is translated as CASSSTVGNTIYF.